This T cell receptor beta chain appears in the sequencing data of a study of shared clonotypes between healthy human individuals. Study-wide results and caveats: Naive subsets generally had larger estimated richness than memory subsets. Generation probabilities were higher for clonotypes shared across all four sorted-subset donors than for unshared ones. Despite large depth, rarefaction showed incomplete sorted-subset sequencing.

Genomic DNA per cell subset filled all wells of several immunoSEQ plates. Clones were read by immunoSEQ multiplex PCR, and TCRdb kept only the in-frame ones, dropping some. The sample lists some 2,500,000 clones; approximately 90% were seen once. A word on this clone: Its antigen is still unknown.

Sequences were obtained from naive CD4+ T cells from PBMCs. The sample's subset: CD45RA+ positively selected. This receptor was identified in a man aged 18-30 years in good health. Some clones in this sample may be carry-over from other donors' samples.

CDR3 loop: CASSGPRGPSYNEQFF. Written as DNA, the CDR3 is TGTGCCAGCAGCGGACCTAGGGGACCCTCCTACAATGAGCAGTTCTTC. V usage is TRBV9 and J usage is TRBJ2-1, with D tentatively TRBD1 or TRBD2 (5 bases each). CDR1 is SGDLS, CDR2 YYNGEE, per germline. V was clipped by 3 bases and J by 0 bases, with 13 bases between them. The CDR3 runs 16 residues.